This entry concerns a single T cell receptor beta chain. What it binds is unknown. A second PCR, run for roughly 7 to 12 cycles, used a sample-barcoded 5' primer plus a J-beta primer mix. MiXCR, run by TCRdb on the 5' RACE reads, gives a single entry per CDR3 protein. This table holds fewer than 800,000 distinct CDR3 sequences, about 21% found once. This entry belongs to a study of blood T cells in healthy people across ages. Overall study results and limits: Diversity of TCR beta correlated strongly with naive T cell percentage.

Sequenced: blood. The sequence derives from a man between 70 and 80 years old in good health.

The CDR3 sequence is CASSPREGEQFF. For the CDR3, the DNA is TGTGCCAGCTCACCTCGAGAGGGGGAGCAGTTCTTC. The gene calls are TRBV18 and TRBJ2-5, with D possibly called TRBD1 or TRBD2 (5 bases each). The J call is in doubt because the DNA end fits TRBJ2-1 better. CDR1 is KGHSH and CDR2 is LQKENI in the germline V gene. This CDR3 has 12 residues.